This section outlines one T cell receptor beta chain sequence together with its context. What it binds is not known. These data are taken from a study of T cells in localized non-small cell lung cancer. Regarding the study as a whole: Blood T cell density predicted longer survival; adjacent-lung clonality, shorter. Sequencing, confined to only one tumor region, leaves heterogeneity possible.

The data were produced by immunoSEQ multiplex PCR, yet TCRdb's version contains in-frame clones alone and is incomplete. The table lists some 130,000 clones, 80% to 90% of them singletons. The V and J ends lost 11 bases and 2 bases respectively, with 10 bases between them. CDR1 is SGHAT and CDR2 is FQNNGV in the germline V gene. The CDR3 length is 11 residues. The chain links TRBV11-2 to TRBJ2-7, with D possibly being TRBD2 (5 bases). This sequence was found in a female donor at least 60 years old with stage I lung adenocarcinoma. The specimen was peripheral blood, collected before any cancer treatment. The CDR3 loop is CASGLPYEQYF. For the CDR3, the DNA is TGTGCCTCTGGACTTCCCTACGAGCAGTACTTC.